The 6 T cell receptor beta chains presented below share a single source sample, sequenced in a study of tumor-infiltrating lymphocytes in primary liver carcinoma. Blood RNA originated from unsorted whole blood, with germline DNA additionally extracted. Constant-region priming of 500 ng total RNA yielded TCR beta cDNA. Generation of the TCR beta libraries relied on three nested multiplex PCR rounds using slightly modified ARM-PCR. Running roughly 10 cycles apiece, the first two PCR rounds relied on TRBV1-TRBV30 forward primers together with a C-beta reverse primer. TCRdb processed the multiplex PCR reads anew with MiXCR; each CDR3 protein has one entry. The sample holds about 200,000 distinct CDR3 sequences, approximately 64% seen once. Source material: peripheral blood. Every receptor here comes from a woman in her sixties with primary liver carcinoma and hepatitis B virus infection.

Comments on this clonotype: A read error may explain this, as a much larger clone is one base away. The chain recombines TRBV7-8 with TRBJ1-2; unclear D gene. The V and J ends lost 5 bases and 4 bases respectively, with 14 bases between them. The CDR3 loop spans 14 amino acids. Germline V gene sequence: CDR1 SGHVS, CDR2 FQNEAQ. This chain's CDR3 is CASSPQDYGYGYTF. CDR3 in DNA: TGTGCCAGCAGCCCTCAGGACTACGGCTATGGCTACACCTTC.

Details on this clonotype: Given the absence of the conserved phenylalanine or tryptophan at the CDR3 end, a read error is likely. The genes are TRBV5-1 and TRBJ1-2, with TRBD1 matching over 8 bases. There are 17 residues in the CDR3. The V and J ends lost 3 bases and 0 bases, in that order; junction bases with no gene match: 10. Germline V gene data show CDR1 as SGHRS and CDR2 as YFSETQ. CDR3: CASSSNPGTGSNYGYTL. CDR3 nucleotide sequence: TGCGCCAGCAGCTCCAACCCCGGGACAGGTTCTAACTATGGCTACACCTTA.

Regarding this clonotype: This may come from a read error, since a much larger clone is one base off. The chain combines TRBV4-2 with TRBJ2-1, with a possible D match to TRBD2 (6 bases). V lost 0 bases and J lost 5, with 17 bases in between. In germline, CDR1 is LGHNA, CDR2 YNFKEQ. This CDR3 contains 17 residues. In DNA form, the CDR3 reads TGTGCCAGCAGCCAAGATTGGATGGAGGGCAGGAACAATGAGCAGTTCTTC. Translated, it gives CASSQDWMEGRNNEQFF.

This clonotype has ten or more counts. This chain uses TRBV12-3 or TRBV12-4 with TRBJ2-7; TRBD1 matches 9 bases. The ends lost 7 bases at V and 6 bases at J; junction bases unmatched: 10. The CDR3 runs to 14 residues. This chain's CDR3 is CASTDTDRGREQYF. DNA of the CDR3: TGTGCCAGCACCGACACGGACAGGGGTCGCGAGCAGTACTTC.

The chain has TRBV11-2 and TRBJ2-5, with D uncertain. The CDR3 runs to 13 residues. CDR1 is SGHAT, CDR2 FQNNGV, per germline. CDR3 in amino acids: CVRSSHSEETQYF. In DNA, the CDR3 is TGTGTCAGGAGCTCCCACTCCGAAGAGACCCAGTACTTC.

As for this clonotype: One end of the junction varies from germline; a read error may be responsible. CDR3: CASREGEEHDQYF. Here the CDR3 DNA reads TGTGCCAGCCGTGAAGGGGAGGAGCACGATCAGTACTTC. V is TRBV6-1 and J is TRBJ2-7, with a tentative D call TRBD2 (6 bases). The germline V gene encodes CDR1 MNHNS and CDR2 SASEGT. The CDR3 consists of 13 residues.